These 6 T cell receptor beta chains were all obtained from the same sample, sequenced in a study of cytomegalovirus exposure and HLA in healthy donors. The PCR used 60 Vbeta and 13 Jbeta primers. Produced via immunoSEQ multiplex PCR; TCRdb's table is partial and in-frame only. The sample has 200,000 or so clones, roughly 80% seen once. Sequencing was performed on PBMCs. The receptors were gathered from a man aged 50-60 years in good health and CMV-seronegative.

The genes are TRBV5-6 and TRBJ2-2; 8 bases match TRBD1. Per germline, CDR1 SGHDT and CDR2 YYEEEE. The CDR3 covers 16 residues. Trimming took 2 bases from V and 1 from J; bases not matched to a gene: 4. Written as DNA, the CDR3 is TGTGCCAGCAGCTTACAGGGGGAACGGAACACCGGGGAGCTGTTTTTT. It yields the protein CASSLQGERNTGELFF.

The chain employs TRBV4-2 and TRBJ1-1; D remains ambiguous. The CDR3 totals 14 residues. Trimming left V 0 bases short and J 3 bases short, with 8 bases between. The germline gives CDR1 LGHNA, CDR2 YNFKEQ. The CDR3 here is CASSQEGTDTEAFF. CDR3 DNA: TGTGCCAGCAGCCAAGAAGGAACAGACACTGAAGCTTTCTTT.

The J gene is TRBJ2-6, the V gene TRBV14; 8 positions agree with TRBD1. The CDR3 contains 16 residues. Per germline, CDR1 SGHDN and CDR2 FVKESK. With 6 bases clipped from V and 3 bases from J, the junction kept 7 bases outside the gene matches. CDR3 DNA sequence: TGTGCCAGCAGGAGGCAGGGGGCGAGTGGGGCCAACGTCCTGACTTTC. It is translated as CASRRQGASGANVLTF.

The chain has TRBV7-9 and TRBJ2-2; D may be TRBD2 (6 bases). CDR1 SEHNR and CDR2 FQNEAQ come from the germline V gene (reference sequence). The V end was cut by 6 bases, the J end by 4 bases, with 12 bases between. CDR3 length: 14 amino acids. CDR3 sequence (DNA): TGTGCCAGCAGTCTTGCGGGGACCACCGGGGAGCTGTTTTTT. Its translation: CASSLAGTTGELFF. Full variable domain (remainder filled in from reference TRBV7-9 and TRBJ2-2): DTGVSQNPRHKITKRGQNVTFRCDPISEHNRLYWYRQTLGQGPEFLTYFQNEAQLEKSRLLSDRFSAERPKGSFSTLEIQRTEQGDSAMYLCASSLAGTTGELFFGEGSRLTVL.

The chain employs TRBV4-3 and TRBJ1-2; D is uncertain. V lost 4 bases, J lost 4 bases, and 16 bases lay in between. The length of the CDR3 is 15 residues. Germline V lookup: CDR1 LGHNA, CDR2 YSLEER. The CDR3 DNA reads TGCGCCAGCAGCCGTTCGGGATGGAAGGCCTATGGCTACACCTTC. Protein sequence: CASSRSGWKAYGYTF.

The rearrangement links TRBV4-2 to TRBJ2-3; D possibly corresponds to TRBD2 (7 bases). Per germline, CDR1 LGHNA and CDR2 YNFKEQ. The CDR3 extends over 17 amino acids. V was cut by 0 bases and J by 8 bases, with 21 bases left in between. The CDR3 bases are TGTGCCAGCAGCCAAGACCTCAAAGGGGGGGGGAGAGGTACGCAGTATTTT. This translates into CASSQDLKGGGRGTQYF.